The rows below give T cell receptor beta chains drawn from one sample of a study of identical twins. Each CDR3 protein gets one entry after TCRdb re-called the 5' RACE reads with MiXCR. The sample lists hundreds of thousands of distinct CDR3 sequences, roughly 6.2% occurring once. The specimen was naive T cells sorted from blood. Receptors were obtained from a man between 18 and 35 years old in good health. CDR3s include the opening cysteine and the closing phenylalanine or tryptophan. The D gene is left open where the match is weak. Some rows have no size entry. The others give once, few or many, or a class for an expanded clone.

abundance	v_gene	j_gene	d_gene	CDR3aa	CDR3nt
few	TRBV27	TRBJ2-3	.	CASSSGDSYTDTQYF	TGTGCCAGCAGTTCCGGGGACTCGTACACAGATACGCAGTATTTT
many	TRBV20-1	TRBJ2-7	TRBD2	CSASALASGSFNEQYF	TGCAGTGCTAGCGCCTTGGCTAGCGGGAGTTTCAACGAGCAGTACTTC
few	TRBV3-1	TRBJ2-7	TRBD2	CASSSWGLASGTSSSYEQYF	TGTGCCAGCAGCTCCTGGGGGTTGGCTAGCGGGACCTCGAGCTCCTACGAGCAGTACTTC
many	TRBV25-1	TRBJ2-2	.	CASSESMFRELFF	TGTGCCAGCAGTGAATCCATGTTCCGGGAGCTGTTTTTT
few	TRBV6-1	TRBJ2-2	.	CASTNRVSDTGELFF	TGTGCCAGCACCAACAGGGTTTCGGACACCGGGGAGCTGTTTTTT
.	TRBV28	TRBJ1-4	TRBD1	CASLQGGYNEKLFF	TGTGCCAGCCTACAGGGGGGATATAATGAAAAACTGTTTTTT
.	TRBV30	TRBJ1-1	.	CAWNLLRTEAFF	TGTGCCTGGAATCTACTGAGGACTGAAGCTTTCTTT
.	TRBV30	TRBJ2-3	TRBD1	CAWSGDRGMGDTQYF	TGTGCCTGGAGTGGGGACAGGGGAATGGGAGATACGCAGTATTTT
.	TRBV25-1	TRBJ1-1	.	CASSSDRGWAEAFF	TGTGCCAGCAGTTCGGACAGAGGTTGGGCTGAAGCTTTCTTT
.	TRBV5-6	TRBJ2-2	.	CASSFLGQANTGELFF	TGTGCCAGCAGCTTCTTAGGCCAGGCGAACACCGGGGAGCTGTTTTTT
few	TRBV6-2/TRBV6-3	TRBJ2-3	.	CASNGHRTDTQYF	TGTGCCAGCAACGGACACCGCACAGATACGCAGTATTTT
many	TRBV15	TRBJ2-7	.	CATSKKAGPGTEQYF	TGTGCCACCAGCAAGAAGGCAGGGCCAGGAACCGAGCAGTACTTC
few	TRBV6-6	TRBJ2-1	.	CASKDLGHDEQFF	TGTGCCAGCAAGGATTTAGGTCACGATGAGCAGTTCTTC
many	TRBV27	TRBJ2-3	.	CASSLSRSPSDTQYF	TGTGCCAGCAGTTTGTCCAGAAGCCCTTCAGATACGCAGTATTTT
few	TRBV20-1	TRBJ2-3	TRBD2	CSASLLAGGSPDTQYF	TGCAGTGCTAGCCTACTAGCGGGAGGCTCCCCAGATACGCAGTATTTT
many	TRBV18	TRBJ2-1	TRBD2	CASSLSGRAGEQFF	TGTGCCAGCTCACTGAGCGGGAGGGCCGGTGAGCAGTTCTTC
many	TRBV6-1	TRBJ2-1	TRBD2	CASSKRLAANFYNEQFF	TGTGCCAGCAGTAAGAGACTAGCGGCAAACTTCTACAATGAGCAGTTCTTC
.	TRBV30	TRBJ2-5	TRBD2	CAWSVAGVMETQYF	TGTGCCTGGAGTGTAGCGGGAGTAATGGAGACCCAGTACTTC
.	TRBV20-1	TRBJ2-5	.	CSATSGASQETQYF	TGCAGTGCAACCTCGGGAGCCTCCCAAGAGACCCAGTACTTC
many	TRBV7-9	TRBJ2-1	.	CASSPPPSMRQFF	TGTGCCAGCAGCCCACCACCGAGCATGAGGCAGTTCTTC
few	TRBV23-1	TRBJ2-3	TRBD2	CASRRWGGYTDTQYF	TGCGCCAGCAGAAGGTGGGGAGGGTACACAGATACGCAGTATTTT
few	TRBV4-3	TRBJ2-1	.	CASSQAGISQQFF	TGCGCCAGCAGCCAAGCTGGAATATCTCAGCAGTTCTTC
many	TRBV20-1	TRBJ2-1	.	CSARSGPSYNEQFF	TGCAGTGCTAGAAGCGGGCCTTCCTACAATGAGCAGTTCTTC
many	TRBV6-1	TRBJ2-1	.	CASSVMSSYNEQFF	TGTGCCAGCAGTGTAATGAGCTCCTACAATGAGCAGTTCTTC
.	TRBV7-3	TRBJ2-1	TRBD2	CASSQAGGRNNEQFF	TGTGCCAGCAGCCAAGCGGGAGGGAGAAACAATGAGCAGTTCTTC
many	TRBV12-3/TRBV12-4	TRBJ2-1	.	CASSEGPMGYNEQFF	TGTGCCAGCAGTGAAGGACCCATGGGGTACAATGAGCAGTTCTTC
many	TRBV12-3/TRBV12-4	TRBJ1-1	TRBD1	CASRTGGLGTEAFF	TGTGCCAGCAGGACAGGGGGCTTGGGCACTGAAGCTTTCTTT
few	TRBV20-1	TRBJ2-7	.	CSARSDFRSYEQYF	TGCAGTGCTAGAAGCGACTTCCGATCCTACGAGCAGTACTTC
.	TRBV25-1	TRBJ1-5	.	CASSELQDNQPQHF	TGTGCCAGCAGTGAATTGCAGGACAATCAGCCCCAGCATTTT
few	TRBV5-1	TRBJ2-7	TRBD1	CASSRGQDLGEQYF	TGCGCCAGCAGCCGAGGACAGGATCTAGGCGAGCAGTACTTC
few	TRBV7-9	TRBJ2-3	.	CASSLKRSRTDTQYF	TGTGCCAGCAGCTTGAAGCGATCCCGCACAGATACGCAGTATTTT
.	TRBV12-3/TRBV12-4	TRBJ2-5	.	CASKIQGEETQYF	TGTGCCAGCAAAATACAGGGAGAAGAGACCCAGTACTTC
.	TRBV27	TRBJ2-1	TRBD2	CASILAGGGEQFF	TGTGCCAGCATACTAGCGGGAGGGGGGGAGCAGTTCTTC
many	TRBV20-1	TRBJ2-5	.	CSAREMGNPQCF	TGCAGTGCTAGAGAGATGGGTAACCCTCAATGCTTC
few	TRBV3-1	TRBJ2-1	.	CASSQEATRAYNEQFF	TGTGCCAGCAGCCAAGAGGCTACCCGGGCGTACAATGAGCAGTTCTTC
many	TRBV10-3	TRBJ2-1	.	CAISTGNEQFF	TGTGCCATCAGTACAGGGAATGAGCAGTTCTTC
few	TRBV3-1	TRBJ2-7	TRBD2	CASSPKSFPSGKELQYF	TGTGCCAGCAGCCCCAAGTCTTTCCCTAGCGGGAAGGAACTGCAGTACTTC
.	TRBV7-9	TRBJ2-1	TRBD2	CASSRGLAGPLWQFF	TGTGCCAGCAGCCGGGGACTAGCGGGACCCCTCTGGCAGTTCTTC
.	TRBV30	TRBJ2-5	.	CAWSQSRKISETQYF	TGTGCCTGGAGTCAGAGTCGAAAAATAAGCGAGACCCAGTACTTC
many	TRBV6-2/TRBV6-3	TRBJ2-2	.	CASSSTSRGTGELFF	TGTGCCAGCAGTTCGACTAGTAGGGGGACCGGGGAGCTGTTTTTT
few	TRBV5-1	TRBJ2-5	.	CASSSLSGLETQYF	TGCGCCAGCAGCTCTCTCTCAGGGTTAGAGACCCAGTACTTC
few	TRBV30	TRBJ1-5	.	CAWSVRSVGGNQPQHF	TGTGCCTGGAGTGTAAGGTCCGTAGGGGGAAATCAGCCCCAGCATTTT
few	TRBV20-1	TRBJ2-7	.	CSARGTRGSYEQYF	TGCAGTGCTAGAGGTACCCGCGGCTCGTACGAGCAGTACTTC
many	TRBV5-5	TRBJ1-2	.	CASNPSGLTNYGYTF	TGTGCCAGCAACCCATCCGGGCTAACTAACTATGGCTACACCTTC
.	TRBV6-2/TRBV6-3	TRBJ2-6	.	CASSWVGAGANVLTF	TGTGCCAGCAGTTGGGTCGGGGCCGGGGCCAACGTCCTGACTTTC
.	TRBV28	TRBJ2-5	TRBD2	CASSLRLAGGGETQYF	TGTGCCAGCAGTTTACGGCTAGCGGGAGGGGGAGAGACCCAGTACTTC
many	TRBV10-3	TRBJ2-2	.	CAISELFPGELFF	TGTGCCATAAGTGAACTTTTCCCCGGGGAGCTGTTTTTT
few	TRBV20-1	TRBJ1-2	.	CSARAETWGGYTF	TGCAGTGCTAGAGCCGAGACCTGGGGTGGCTACACCTTC
few	TRBV7-2	TRBJ2-7	.	CASSLTSWHEQYF	TGTGCCAGCAGCCTCACTAGCTGGCACGAGCAGTACTTC
.	TRBV20-1	TRBJ2-3	.	CSASGRDGTDTQYF	TGCAGTGCTAGCGGGCGGGATGGCACAGATACGCAGTATTTT
many	TRBV6-1	TRBJ1-4	.	CASSVGGQQLFF	TGTGCCAGCAGTGTCGGGGGGCAGCAACTGTTTTTT
few	TRBV7-2	TRBJ2-5	TRBD2	CASSLRSGGPGETQYF	TGTGCCAGCAGCTTACGGTCGGGAGGCCCCGGGGAGACCCAGTACTTC
many	TRBV5-1	TRBJ1-1	.	CASRTPPTEAFF	TGCGCCAGCCGTACCCCCCCAACTGAAGCTTTCTTT